This T cell receptor beta chain originates from a study of blood T cell repertoires in COVID-19. Turning to the study itself: COVID-19 samples collected from the United States, Italy and Spain covered acute and convalescent phases.

Per the original data handling: How many nucleated cells were present was estimated from reference gene primer amplification. Measured with immunoSEQ multiplex PCR; TCRdb has only the in-frame clones, and not every one. V, J and clone size are those of that table, while D and trimming were read from the DNA. The sample includes about 160,000 clones, approximately 88% seen only once; the top ten take roughly 2.9%. This clone was seen only once. The source material was peripheral blood. This sequence was found in an older woman with acute or convalescent COVID-19.

The CDR3 sequence: CASSLGTGNTGELFF. In DNA, the CDR3 is TGTGCCAGCAGCTTAGGGACAGGGAACACCGGGGAGCTGTTTTTT. The chain uses TRBV7-2 and TRBJ2-2, with 7 bases matching TRBD1. The V gene end was trimmed by 1 base and the J gene end by 1 base; junction bases not matched to a gene: 0. Germline lookup yields CDR1 SGHTA and CDR2 FQGNSA. The CDR3 has 15 residues.